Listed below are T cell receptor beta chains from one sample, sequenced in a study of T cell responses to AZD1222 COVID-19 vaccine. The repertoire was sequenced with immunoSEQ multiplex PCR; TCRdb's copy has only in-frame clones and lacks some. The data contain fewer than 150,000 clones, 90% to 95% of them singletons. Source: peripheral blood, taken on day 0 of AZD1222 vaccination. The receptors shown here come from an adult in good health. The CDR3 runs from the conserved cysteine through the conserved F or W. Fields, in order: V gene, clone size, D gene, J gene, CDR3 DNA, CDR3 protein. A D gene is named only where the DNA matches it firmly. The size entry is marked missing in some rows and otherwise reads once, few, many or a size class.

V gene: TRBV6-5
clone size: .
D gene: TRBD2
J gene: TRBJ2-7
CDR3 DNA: TGTGCCAGCAGGGGGGGAAGCGGGGGATCCTACGAGCAGTACTTC
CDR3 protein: CASRGGSGGSYEQYF

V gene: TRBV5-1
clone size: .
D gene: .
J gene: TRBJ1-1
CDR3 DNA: TGCGCCAGCAGCTTGGCCGTCGGAAACACTGAAGCTTTCTTT
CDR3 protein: CASSLAVGNTEAFF

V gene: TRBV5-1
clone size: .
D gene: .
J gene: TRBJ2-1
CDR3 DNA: TGCGCCAGCAGACTCCATGCCGGGCCACCCCGCAATGAGCAGTTCTTC
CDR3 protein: CASRLHAGPPRNEQFF

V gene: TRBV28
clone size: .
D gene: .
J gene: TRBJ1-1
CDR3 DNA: TGTGCCAGCAGTTTACCAGTGAACACTGAAGCTTTCTTT
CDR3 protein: CASSLPVNTEAFF

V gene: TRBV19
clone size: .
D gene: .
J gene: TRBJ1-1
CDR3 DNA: TGTGCCAGTAGTATGGCGGCTCCGGGTAGGGGAAGCACTGAAGCTTTCTTT
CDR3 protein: CASSMAAPGRGSTEAFF

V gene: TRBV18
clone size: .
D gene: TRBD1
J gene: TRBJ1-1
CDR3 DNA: TGTGCCAGCTCACCGTCGGGGACAGGGGGTAGCGACACTGAAGCTTTCTTT
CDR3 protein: CASSPSGTGGSDTEAFF

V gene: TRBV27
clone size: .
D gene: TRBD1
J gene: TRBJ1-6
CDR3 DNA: TGTGCCACCTGCCCCCTAGGGACAGGGAGCTCCTATAATTCACCCCTCCACTTT
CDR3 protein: CATCPLGTGSSYNSPLHF

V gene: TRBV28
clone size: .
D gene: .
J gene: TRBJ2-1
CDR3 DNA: TGTGCCAGCAGTTTACCCGGGGCCGGCAGCTCCTACAATGAGCAGTTCTTC
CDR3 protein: CASSLPGAGSSYNEQFF

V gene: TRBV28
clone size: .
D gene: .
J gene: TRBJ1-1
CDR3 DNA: TGTGCCAGCACCTCTTCCCCCTCAGGGGAAACTGAAGCTTTCTTT
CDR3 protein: CASTSSPSGETEAFF

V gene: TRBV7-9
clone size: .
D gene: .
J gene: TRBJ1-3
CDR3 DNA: TGTGCCAAGGAGGTTCTGACTGGAAACACCATATATTTT
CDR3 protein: CAKEVLTGNTIYF

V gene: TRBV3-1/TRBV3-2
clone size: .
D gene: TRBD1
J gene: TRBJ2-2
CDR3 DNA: TGTGCCAGTTCGCCGGGACAGGGATACACCGGGGAGCTGTTTTTT
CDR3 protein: CASSPGQGYTGELFF

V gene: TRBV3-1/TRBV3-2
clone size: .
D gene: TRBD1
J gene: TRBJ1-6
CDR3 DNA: TGTGCCAGCAGCCAAGAATTTGGGACAGGATCTAATTCACCCCTCCACTTT
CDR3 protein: CASSQEFGTGSNSPLHF

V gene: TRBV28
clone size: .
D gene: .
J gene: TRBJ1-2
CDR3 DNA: TGTGCCAGCTCAGAGAGTAGCTATGGCTACACCTTC
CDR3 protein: CASSESSYGYTF

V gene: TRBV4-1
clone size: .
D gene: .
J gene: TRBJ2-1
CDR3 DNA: TGCGCCAGCAGCCAAGAGACCCCCCGCTCCTACAATGAGCAGTTCTTC
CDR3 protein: CASSQETPRSYNEQFF

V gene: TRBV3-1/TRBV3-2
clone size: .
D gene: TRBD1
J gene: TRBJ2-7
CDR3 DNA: TGTGCCAGCAGCCAAGAAGGGACAGGGGGGTACGAGCAGTACTTC
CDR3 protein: CASSQEGTGGYEQYF

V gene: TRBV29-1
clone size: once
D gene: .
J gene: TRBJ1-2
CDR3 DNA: TGCAGCGTTGTAGGACAGACTAACTATGGCTACACCTTC
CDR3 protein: CSVVGQTNYGYTF

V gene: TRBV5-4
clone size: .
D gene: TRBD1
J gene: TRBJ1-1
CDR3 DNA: TGTGCCAGCAGCAGAAACAGGGGAATGAACACTGAAGCTTTCTTT
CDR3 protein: CASSRNRGMNTEAFF

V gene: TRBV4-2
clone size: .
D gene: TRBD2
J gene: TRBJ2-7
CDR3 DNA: TGTGCCAGCAGCCCGACAGAAGCGGGAGGAACCTACGAGCAGTACTTC
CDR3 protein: CASSPTEAGGTYEQYF

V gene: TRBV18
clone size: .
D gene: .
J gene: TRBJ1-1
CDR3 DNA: TGTGCCAGCTCAGGGGGATTAGACACTGAAGCTTTCTTT
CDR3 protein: CASSGGLDTEAFF

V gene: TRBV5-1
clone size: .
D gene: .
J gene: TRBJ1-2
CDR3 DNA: TGCGCCAGCAGCTTGGCCCTATATGGGACGGATGGCTACACCTTC
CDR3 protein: CASSLALYGTDGYTF

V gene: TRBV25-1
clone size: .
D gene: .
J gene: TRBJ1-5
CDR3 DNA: TGTGCCAGCAGTGAATTTCCCCGGGACCCTAGCAATCAGCCCCAGCATTTT
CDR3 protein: CASSEFPRDPSNQPQHF

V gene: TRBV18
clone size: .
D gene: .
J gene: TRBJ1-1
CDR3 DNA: TGTGCCAGCTCACCCCAAGGAGAGAACACTGAAGCTTTCTTT
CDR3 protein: CASSPQGENTEAFF

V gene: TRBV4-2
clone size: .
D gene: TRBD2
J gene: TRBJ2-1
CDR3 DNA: TGTGCCAGCAGCCGAACGGGACTAGCGGGCTACAATGAGCAGTTCTTC
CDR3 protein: CASSRTGLAGYNEQFF

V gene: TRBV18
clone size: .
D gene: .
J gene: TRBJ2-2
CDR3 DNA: TGTGCCAGCTCACCCCCGACAGGGCGGGAAACCGGGGAGCTGTTTTTT
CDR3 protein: CASSPPTGRETGELFF

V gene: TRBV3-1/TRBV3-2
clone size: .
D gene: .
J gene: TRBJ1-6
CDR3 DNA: TGTGCCAGCAGCCAAAAGAATTTGGATTCACCCCTCCACTTT
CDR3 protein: CASSQKNLDSPLHF

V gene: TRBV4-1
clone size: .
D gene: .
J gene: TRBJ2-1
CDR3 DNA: TGCGCCAGCAGCCAAGAAGACCCAGCGTCTACCTACAATGAGCAGTTCTTC
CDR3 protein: CASSQEDPASTYNEQFF

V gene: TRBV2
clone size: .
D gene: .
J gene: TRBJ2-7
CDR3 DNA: TGTGCCAGCATGGTGGCAGGGGCCCACGAGCAGTACTTC
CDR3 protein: CASMVAGAHEQYF

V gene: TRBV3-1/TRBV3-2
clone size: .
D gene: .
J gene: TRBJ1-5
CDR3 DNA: TGTGCCAGCAGCCCCTGGGGAGGATATGAGCCCCAGCATTTT
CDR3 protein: CASSPWGGYEPQHF

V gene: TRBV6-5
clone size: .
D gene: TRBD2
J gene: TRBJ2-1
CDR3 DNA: TGTGCCAGCAGTTACAGGGGAGGGCAGGCGAATGAGCAGTTCTTC
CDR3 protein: CASSYRGGQANEQFF

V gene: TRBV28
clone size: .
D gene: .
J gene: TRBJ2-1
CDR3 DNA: TGTGCCAGCCAGCTGGGGTTTATGTCCTACAATGAGCAGTTCTTC
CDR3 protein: CASQLGFMSYNEQFF

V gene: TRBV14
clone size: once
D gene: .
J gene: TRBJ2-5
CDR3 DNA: TGTGCCAGCAGCCAACGCCGGGGTAGAGGATTAGGGGAGACCCAGTACTTC
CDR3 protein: CASSQRRGRGLGETQYF

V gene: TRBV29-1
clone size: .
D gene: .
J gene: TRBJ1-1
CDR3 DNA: TGCAGCGGAGGGGGGTCAAACACTGAAGCTTTCTTT
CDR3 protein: CSGGGSNTEAFF

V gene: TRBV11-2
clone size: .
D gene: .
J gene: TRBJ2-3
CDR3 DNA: TGTGCCAGCAGCTTAACGGGGTCGATCACAGATACGCAGTATTTT
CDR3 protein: CASSLTGSITDTQYF

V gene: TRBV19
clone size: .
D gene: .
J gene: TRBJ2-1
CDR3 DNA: TGTGCCGCCACTGGGGGTCAGGCGGGCAATGAGCAGTTCTTC
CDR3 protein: CAATGGQAGNEQFF

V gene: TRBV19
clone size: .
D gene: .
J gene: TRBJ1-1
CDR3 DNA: TGTGCCAGTAGTATTCGGGCAGAGACTAGGAACACTGAAGCTTTCTTT
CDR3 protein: CASSIRAETRNTEAFF

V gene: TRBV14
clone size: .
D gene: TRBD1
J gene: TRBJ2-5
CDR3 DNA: TGTGCCAGCAGCCGACAGGGTCGAGAGACCCAGTACTTC
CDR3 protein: CASSRQGRETQYF

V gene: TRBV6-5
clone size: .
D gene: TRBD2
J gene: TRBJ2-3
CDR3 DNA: TGTGCCAGCAGTTACTCTTTGGCGGGAGGAACAGATACGCAGTATTTT
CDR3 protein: CASSYSLAGGTDTQYF

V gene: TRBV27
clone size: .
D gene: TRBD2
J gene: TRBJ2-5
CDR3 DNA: TGTGCCAGCAGTCCAGGGGCTAGCGGGAGTGAGACCCAGTACTTC
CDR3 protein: CASSPGASGSETQYF

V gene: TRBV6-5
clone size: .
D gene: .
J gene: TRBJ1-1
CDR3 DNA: TGTGCCAGCAGTTACTCTCCGGACAGCGAACTTGAAGCTTTCTTT
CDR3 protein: CASSYSPDSELEAFF